This is a list of T cell receptor beta chains from one sample in a study of patients and donors after allogeneic stem cell transplantation. MiXCR was run by TCRdb on the RT-PCR reads, yielding one entry per CDR3 protein. In the table there are about 230,000 distinct CDR3 sequences, 13% to 15% of which are singletons. What was sequenced was blood, either unsorted or a sorted T cell fraction (not recorded which). The origin of the receptors is a human donor who was either an allogeneic HSCT recipient or a stem cell or donor lymphocyte infusion donor (not recorded which). It is not recorded whose cells these are; they may come from a transplant donor. The CDR3 runs from the conserved cysteine through the conserved F or W. D genes are given only for firm matches. Expanded clones get a size class; other rows say once, few or many, or leave the size out.

J gene,V gene,clone size,D gene,CDR3 DNA,CDR3 protein
TRBJ2-5,TRBV5-1,many,-,TGCGCCAGCAGCTTGGGACTTCGACAACAAGAGACCCAGTACTTC,CASSLGLRQQETQYF
TRBJ2-7,TRBV5-1,many,-,TGCGCCAGCAGCTCTACAGAATACGTGGGCGAGCAGTACTTC,CASSSTEYVGEQYF
TRBJ2-5,TRBV21-1,few,-,TGTGCCACTCCGGGAGGAGACCAAGAGACCCAGTACTTC,CATPGGDQETQYF
TRBJ1-3,TRBV3-1,-,-,TGTGCCAGCAGTCCGGGGTCTGGAAACACCATATATTTT,CASSPGSGNTIYF
TRBJ2-3,TRBV10-3,many,TRBD2,TGTGCCATCCAACTCGGTCTAGCGGGAGGCACAGATACGCAGTATTTT,CAIQLGLAGGTDTQYF
TRBJ2-3,TRBV25-1,-,-,TGTGCCAGCAGTGGGGCGGCGAACGGGAGCTCAGATACGCAGTATTTT,CASSGAANGSSDTQYF
TRBJ2-7,TRBV4-2,-,-,TGTGCCAGCAGCGCCGCCACCACTCCCCGCTACGAGCAGTACTTC,CASSAATTPRYEQYF
TRBJ2-7,TRBV5-6,few,TRBD1,TGTGCCAGCAGCTTGGGTGGGACAGGGGTCTACGAGCAGTACTTC,CASSLGGTGVYEQYF
TRBJ1-4,TRBV15,few,TRBD1,TGTGCCACCAGCAGAGACCCGGGACAGGGCAACGAAAAACTGTTTTTT,CATSRDPGQGNEKLFF
TRBJ1-2,TRBV27,many,-,TGTGCCAGCAGTCCTAGACAGACCATCTATGGCTACACCTTC,CASSPRQTIYGYTF
TRBJ1-1,TRBV12-3/TRBV12-4,many,-,TGTGCCAGCAGACATGTGACGGGCTTTCGATTCGAAGCTTTCTTT,CASRHVTGFRFEAFF
TRBJ2-1,TRBV30,-,TRBD1,TGTGCCTGGAGTGTACAAGACAGGGGGAGATACAATGAGCAGTTCTTC,CAWSVQDRGRYNEQFF
TRBJ2-7,TRBV4-2,-,-,TGTGCCAGCAGCCAAGGTCCTCCCAGGACAGTTGGTGGCGAGCAGTACTTC,CASSQGPPRTVGGEQYF
TRBJ1-6,TRBV15,-,-,TGTGCCACCAGCAGAGATTTTGGGGGGAAGACTTCACCCCTCCACTTT,CATSRDFGGKTSPLHF
TRBJ2-7,TRBV4-2,-,-,TGTGCCAGCAGCCAAGAGCTTTCCGGGGGAGTCTACGAGCAGTACTTC,CASSQELSGGVYEQYF
TRBJ2-2,TRBV27,few,-,TGTGCCAGCAGCCGGGATTTCGCGAACACCGGGGAGCTGTTTTTT,CASSRDFANTGELFF
TRBJ2-7,TRBV5-5,many,TRBD1,TGTGCCAGCAGCCGGGACAGCAACTACGAGCAGTACTTC,CASSRDSNYEQYF
TRBJ2-1,TRBV20-1,few,TRBD2,TGCAGTGCTAGCATAGCGGGAGGGACCTACAATGAGCAGTTCTTC,CSASIAGGTYNEQFF
TRBJ2-7,TRBV7-2,-,-,TGTGCCAGCAGCTTAGCTAGCGGAACCTACGAGCAGTACTTC,CASSLASGTYEQYF
TRBJ2-7,TRBV6-2/TRBV6-3,-,-,TGTGCCAGCAGCCCCGTCAGGCGCGAGCAGTACTTC,CASSPVRREQYF
TRBJ2-2,TRBV6-2/TRBV6-3,few,TRBD1,TGTGCCAGCACACAAAGGACAGGGGCCAGCACCGGGGAGCTGTTTTTT,CASTQRTGASTGELFF
TRBJ1-2,TRBV14,-,-,TGTGCCAGCACCTCCACCAGGGGCTATGGCTACACCTTC,CASTSTRGYGYTF
TRBJ2-2,TRBV4-3,-,TRBD1,TGCGCCAGCAGCCAAGTATTATCCGGGACAGGGGGGACCGGGGAGCTGTTTTTT,CASSQVLSGTGGTGELFF
TRBJ2-3,TRBV7-2,many,TRBD2,TGTGCCAGCAGCTTAGATGCTAGCGGGTTGGCAGATACGCAGTATTTT,CASSLDASGLADTQYF
TRBJ2-5,TRBV30,-,TRBD1,TGTGCCTGGAGTGGGACAGGTGGAAAGACCCAGTACTTC,CAWSGTGGKTQYF
TRBJ1-2,TRBV6-2/TRBV6-3,-,-,TGTGCCAGCAGTTACGACACTGGCAACTATGGCTACACCTTC,CASSYDTGNYGYTF
TRBJ1-1,TRBV7-2,many,TRBD1,TGTGCCAGCAGCTTAGTTTCAGGGGGCGCCCACACTGAAGCTTTCTTT,CASSLVSGGAHTEAFF
TRBJ2-2,TRBV18,many,-,TGTGCCAGCTCACAGGGGACGTCGGCCGGGGAGCTGTTTTTT,CASSQGTSAGELFF
TRBJ1-1,TRBV4-1,-,TRBD1,TGCGCCAGCAGGCCGGGACAGGGAACCATGAACACTGAAGCTTTCTTT,CASRPGQGTMNTEAFF
TRBJ2-7,TRBV20-1,many,TRBD2,TGCAGTGCTAGAGATCTGGTCCGGACTAGCCATGAGCAGTACTTC,CSARDLVRTSHEQYF
TRBJ2-2,TRBV5-1,few,-,-,CASTRDPLRAGELFF
TRBJ1-6,TRBV5-1,few,TRBD1,TGCGCCAGCAGCTCCCTAGACAGGGATAATTCACCCCTCCACTTT,CASSSLDRDNSPLHF
TRBJ1-1,TRBV20-1,-,-,TGCAGTGCTAGAGGGGACACTGAAGCTTTCTTT,CSARGDTEAFF
TRBJ1-6,TRBV2,few,TRBD1,TGTGCCAGCAGAGGGACAGAAAATTCACCCCTCCACTTT,CASRGTENSPLHF
TRBJ1-1,TRBV30,few,-,TGTGCCCAGAGGGTGGCCGCGGCGGGAGCTGAAGCTTTCTTT,CAQRVAAAGAEAFF
TRBJ1-5,TRBV27,-,TRBD1,TGTGCCAGCAGTGGGCGGACAGGGAACGATCAGCCCCAGCATTTT,CASSGRTGNDQPQHF
TRBJ1-1,TRBV25-1,few,-,TGTGCCAGCAGTGAATATCTGGGGGCTGAAGCTTTCTTT,CASSEYLGAEAFF
TRBJ2-2,TRBV7-8,-,TRBD2,TGTGCCAGCAGCCTAAGGACTAGCGGGGGGCTAGGCACCGGGGAGCTGTTTTTT,CASSLRTSGGLGTGELFF
TRBJ1-1,TRBV5-1,-,TRBD1,TGCGCCAGCAGCTTACAGGGGACCTCGAGGGACACTGAAGCTTTCTTT,CASSLQGTSRDTEAFF
TRBJ2-7,TRBV7-6,few,-,TGTGCCAGCAGCTTAGTGGTCGACGAGCAGTACTTC,CASSLVVDEQYF
TRBJ1-2,TRBV5-6,few,-,TGTGCCAGCAGCAGGCAGGACTATGGCTACACCTTC,CASSRQDYGYTF
TRBJ2-1,TRBV4-2,few,-,TGTGCCAGCAGCCAAATGTCTAGCGCAGACAATGAGCAGTTCTTC,CASSQMSSADNEQFF
TRBJ2-1,TRBV7-3,-,TRBD2,TGTGCCAGCAGCTCTAGCGGGGGCCGGGTCAATGAGCAGTTCTTC,CASSSSGGRVNEQFF
TRBJ1-2,TRBV5-3,-,TRBD1,TGTGCCAGAAGCCTGGGAAAGACAGGGGGCGGTAACTATGGCTACACCTTC,CARSLGKTGGGNYGYTF
TRBJ2-2,TRBV20-1,many,-,TGCAGTGCTGCCTCTTTAAGGGAGCTGTTTTTT,CSAASLRELFF
TRBJ2-5,TRBV5-1,-,TRBD1,TGCGCCAGCAGCTTGGCCGGGACAGGGGGCTCCCAAGAGACCCAGTACTTC,CASSLAGTGGSQETQYF
TRBJ1-5,TRBV5-6,few,TRBD1,TGTGCCAGCAGCCTGGGACAGGGAAGAAGCAATCAGCCCCAGCATTTT,CASSLGQGRSNQPQHF
TRBJ2-2,TRBV28,-,-,TGTGCCAGCGGTACCTACGGGGGGAACACCGGGGAGCTGTTTTTT,CASGTYGGNTGELFF
TRBJ2-1,TRBV24-1,many,TRBD2,TGTGCCACCAGTGATCCCACTAGCGGGGGGGCGAATGAGCAGTTCTTC,CATSDPTSGGANEQFF